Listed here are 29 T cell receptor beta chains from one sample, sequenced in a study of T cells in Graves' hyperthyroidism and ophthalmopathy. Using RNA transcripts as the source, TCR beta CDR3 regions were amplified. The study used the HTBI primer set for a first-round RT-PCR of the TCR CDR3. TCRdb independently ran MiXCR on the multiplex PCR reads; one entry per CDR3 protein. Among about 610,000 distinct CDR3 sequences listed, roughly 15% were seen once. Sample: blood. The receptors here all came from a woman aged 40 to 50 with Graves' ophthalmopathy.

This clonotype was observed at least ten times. CDR3 sequence: CAISSGQNTEAFF. The CDR3 DNA is TGTGCCATCAGCTCGGGACAGAACACTGAAGCTTTCTTT. This chain joins TRBV10-3 and TRBJ1-1; D is possibly TRBD1 (6 bases). V shed 6 bases and J shed 1 base, with 9 bases lying between them. CDR3 length: 13 residues. Germline V gene sequence: CDR1 ENHRY, CDR2 SYGVKD.

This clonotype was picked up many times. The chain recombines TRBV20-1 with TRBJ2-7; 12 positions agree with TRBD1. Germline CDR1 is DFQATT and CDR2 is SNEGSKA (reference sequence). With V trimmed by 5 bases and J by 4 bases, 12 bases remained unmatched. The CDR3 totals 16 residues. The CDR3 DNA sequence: TGCAGTGCTGGCCGATCCGGGACAGGGGGCCTGTACGAGCAGTACTTC. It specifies CSAGRSGTGGLYEQYF.

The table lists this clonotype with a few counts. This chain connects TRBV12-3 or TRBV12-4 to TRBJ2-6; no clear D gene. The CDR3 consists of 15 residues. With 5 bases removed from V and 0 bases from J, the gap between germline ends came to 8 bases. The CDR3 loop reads CASSTGVSGANVLTF. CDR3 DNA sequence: TGTGCCAGCAGTACCGGCGTCTCTGGGGCCAACGTCCTGACTTTC.

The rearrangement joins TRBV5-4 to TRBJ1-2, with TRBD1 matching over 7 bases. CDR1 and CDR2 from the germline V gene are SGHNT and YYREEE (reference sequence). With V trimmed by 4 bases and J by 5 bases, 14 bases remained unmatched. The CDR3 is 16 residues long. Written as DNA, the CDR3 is TGTGCCAGCAGCGAACACGCTACCGGGACAGCATATGGCTACACCTTC. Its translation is CASSEHATGTAYGYTF. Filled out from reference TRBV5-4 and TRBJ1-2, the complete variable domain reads ETGVTQSPTHLIKTRGQQVTLRCSSQSGHNTVSWYQQALGQGPQFIFQYYREEENGRGNFPPRFSGLQFPNYSSELNVNALELDDSALYLCASSEHATGTAYGYTFGSGTRLTVV.

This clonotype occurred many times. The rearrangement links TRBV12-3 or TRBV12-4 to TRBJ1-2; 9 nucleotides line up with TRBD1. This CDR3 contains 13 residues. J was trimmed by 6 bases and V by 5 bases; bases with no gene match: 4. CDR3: CASSIGQGHGYTF. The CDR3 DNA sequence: TGTGCCAGCAGTATCGGACAGGGGCATGGCTACACCTTC.

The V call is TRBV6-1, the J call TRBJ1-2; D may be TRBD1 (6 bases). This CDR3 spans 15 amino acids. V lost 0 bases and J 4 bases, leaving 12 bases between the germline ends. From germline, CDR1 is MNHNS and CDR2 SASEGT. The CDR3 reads CASSEADRILYGYTF. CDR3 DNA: TGTGCCAGCAGTGAAGCAGACAGGATTCTCTATGGCTACACCTTC.

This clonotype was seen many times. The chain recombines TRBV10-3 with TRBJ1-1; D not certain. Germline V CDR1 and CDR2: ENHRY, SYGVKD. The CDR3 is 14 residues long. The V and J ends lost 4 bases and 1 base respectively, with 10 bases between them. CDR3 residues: CAISGNTENTEAFF. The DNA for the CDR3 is TGTGCCATCAGTGGGAACACGGAGAACACTGAAGCTTTCTTT.

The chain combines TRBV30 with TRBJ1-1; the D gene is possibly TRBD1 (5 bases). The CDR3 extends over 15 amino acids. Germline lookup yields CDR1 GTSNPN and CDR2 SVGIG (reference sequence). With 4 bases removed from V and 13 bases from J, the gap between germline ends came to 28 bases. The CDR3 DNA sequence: TGTGCCTGGAACCCCAACGACAGCCCCGTCCTAAGATATTTCTTT. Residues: CAWNPNDSPVLRYFF.

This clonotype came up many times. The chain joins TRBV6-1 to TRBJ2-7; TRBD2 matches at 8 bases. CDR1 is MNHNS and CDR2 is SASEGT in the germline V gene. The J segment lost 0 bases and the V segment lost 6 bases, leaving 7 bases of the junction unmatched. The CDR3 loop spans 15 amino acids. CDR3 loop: CASRPPGGTSYEQYF. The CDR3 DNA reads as TGTGCCAGCAGGCCGCCGGGGGGGACCTCCTACGAGCAGTACTTC.

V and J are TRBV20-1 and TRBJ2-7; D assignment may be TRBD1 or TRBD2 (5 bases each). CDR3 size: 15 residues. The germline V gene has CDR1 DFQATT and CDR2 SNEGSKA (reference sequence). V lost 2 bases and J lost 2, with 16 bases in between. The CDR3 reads CSARKARGGTYEQYF. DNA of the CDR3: TGCAGTGCTAGAAAGGCCCGGGGCGGAACCTACGAGCAGTACTTC.

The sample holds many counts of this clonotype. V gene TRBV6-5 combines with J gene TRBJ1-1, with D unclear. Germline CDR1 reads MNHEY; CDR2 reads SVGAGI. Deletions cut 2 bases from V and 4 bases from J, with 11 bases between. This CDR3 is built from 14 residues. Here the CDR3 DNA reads TGTGCCAGCAGTTACACCCCCTCGGGCACTGAAGCTTTCTTT. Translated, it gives CASSYTPSGTEAFF.

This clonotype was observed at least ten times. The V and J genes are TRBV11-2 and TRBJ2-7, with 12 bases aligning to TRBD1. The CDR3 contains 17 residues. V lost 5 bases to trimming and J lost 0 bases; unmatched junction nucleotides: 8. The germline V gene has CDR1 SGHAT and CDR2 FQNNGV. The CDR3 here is CASSEEGQGAFSYEQYF. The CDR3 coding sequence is TGTGCCAGCAGCGAGGAGGGACAGGGGGCTTTCTCCTACGAGCAGTACTTC.

The CDR3 DNA reads TGTGCCAGCAGTGAACAGGTTACGGGACAGGGATTCGATGGCTACACCTTC. This translates into CASSEQVTGQGFDGYTF. This sequence joins TRBV27 and TRBJ1-2, with 9 bases that match TRBD1. The CDR3 has 17 amino acids. Per the germline V gene, CDR1 is MNHEY and CDR2 is SMNVEV (reference sequence). The trim removed 5 bases at V and 6 bases at J, leaving 16 bases unmatched.

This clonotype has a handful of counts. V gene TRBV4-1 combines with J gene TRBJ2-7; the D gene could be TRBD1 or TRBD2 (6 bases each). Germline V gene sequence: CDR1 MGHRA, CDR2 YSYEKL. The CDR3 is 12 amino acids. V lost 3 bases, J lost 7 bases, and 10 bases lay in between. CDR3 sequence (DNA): TGCGCCAGCAGCCAGCAGGGGACTGAGCAGTACTTC. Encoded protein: CASSQQGTEQYF.

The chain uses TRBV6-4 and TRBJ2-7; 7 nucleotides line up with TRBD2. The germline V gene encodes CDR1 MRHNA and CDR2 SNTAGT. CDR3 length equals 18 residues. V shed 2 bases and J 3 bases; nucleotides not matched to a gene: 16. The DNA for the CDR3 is TGTGCCAGCAGTGACCCCTGCTTATCTTTTGGGGAGGGCTACGAGCAGTACTTC. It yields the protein CASSDPCLSFGEGYEQYF.

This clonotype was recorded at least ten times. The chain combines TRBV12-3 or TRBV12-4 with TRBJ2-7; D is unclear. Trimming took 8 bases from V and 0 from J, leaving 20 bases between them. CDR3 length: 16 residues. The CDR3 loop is CASGLTGSHRSYEQYF. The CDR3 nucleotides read TGTGCCAGCGGCCTAACCGGGTCCCATCGCTCCTACGAGCAGTACTTC.

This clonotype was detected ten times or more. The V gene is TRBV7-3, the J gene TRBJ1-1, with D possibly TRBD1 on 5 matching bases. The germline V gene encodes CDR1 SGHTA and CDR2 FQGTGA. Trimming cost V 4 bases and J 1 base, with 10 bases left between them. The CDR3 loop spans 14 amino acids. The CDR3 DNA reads TGTGCCAGCAGCTCCCGGGACTCGAACACTGAAGCTTTCTTT. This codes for CASSSRDSNTEAFF.

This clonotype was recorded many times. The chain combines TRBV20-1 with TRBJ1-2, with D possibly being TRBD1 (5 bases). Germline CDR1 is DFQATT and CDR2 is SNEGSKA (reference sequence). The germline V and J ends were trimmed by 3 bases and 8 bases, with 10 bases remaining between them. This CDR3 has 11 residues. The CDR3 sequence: CSASWGRGYTF. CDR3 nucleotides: TGCAGTGCTAGTTGGGGACGGGGCTACACCTTC.

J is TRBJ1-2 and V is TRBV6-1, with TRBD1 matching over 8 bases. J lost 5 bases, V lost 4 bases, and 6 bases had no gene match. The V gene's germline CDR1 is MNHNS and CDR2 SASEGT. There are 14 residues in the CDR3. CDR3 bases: TGTGCCAGCAGTGCAGGGGGCTCTGCTTATGGCTACACCTTC. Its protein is CASSAGGSAYGYTF.

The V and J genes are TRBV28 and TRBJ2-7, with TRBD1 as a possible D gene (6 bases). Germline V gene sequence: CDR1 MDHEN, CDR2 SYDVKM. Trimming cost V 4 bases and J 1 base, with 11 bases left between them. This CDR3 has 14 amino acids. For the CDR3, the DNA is TGTGCCAGCAGTTCGCATCAGGGGTCCTACGAGCAGTACTTC. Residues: CASSSHQGSYEQYF.

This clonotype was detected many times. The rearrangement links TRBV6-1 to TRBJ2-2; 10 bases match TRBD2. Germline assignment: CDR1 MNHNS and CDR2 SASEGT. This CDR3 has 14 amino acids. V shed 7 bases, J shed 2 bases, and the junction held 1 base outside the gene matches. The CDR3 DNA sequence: TGTGCCAGCAAGCGGGAGGGAAACACCGGGGAGCTGTTTTTT. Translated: CASKREGNTGELFF.

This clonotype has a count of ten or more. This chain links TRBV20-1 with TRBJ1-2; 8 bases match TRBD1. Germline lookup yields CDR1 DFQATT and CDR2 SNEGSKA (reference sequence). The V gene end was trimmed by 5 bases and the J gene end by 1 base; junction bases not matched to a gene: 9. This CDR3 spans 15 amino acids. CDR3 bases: TGCAGTGCTCAGTATAGGACAGGGATTAACTATGGCTACACCTTC. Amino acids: CSAQYRTGINYGYTF.

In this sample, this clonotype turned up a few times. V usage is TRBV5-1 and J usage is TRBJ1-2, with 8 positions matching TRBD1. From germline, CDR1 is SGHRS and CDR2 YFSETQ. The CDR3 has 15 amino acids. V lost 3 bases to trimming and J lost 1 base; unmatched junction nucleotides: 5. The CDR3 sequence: CASSSGQDFNYGYTF. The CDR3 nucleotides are TGCGCCAGCAGCTCGGGACAGGACTTTAACTATGGCTACACCTTC. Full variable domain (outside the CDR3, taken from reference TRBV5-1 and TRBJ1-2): KAGVTQTPRYLIKTRGQQVTLSCSPISGHRSVSWYQQTPGQGLQFLFEYFSETQRNKGNFPGRFSGRQFSNSRSEMNVSTLELGDSALYLCASSSGQDFNYGYTFGSGTRLTVV.

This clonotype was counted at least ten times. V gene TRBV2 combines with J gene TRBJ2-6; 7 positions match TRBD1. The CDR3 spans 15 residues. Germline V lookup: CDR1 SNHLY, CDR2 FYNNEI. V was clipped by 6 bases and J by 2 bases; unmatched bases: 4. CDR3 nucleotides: TGTGCCAGCAGCCAAACAGGGGCTGGGGCCAACGTCCTGACTTTC. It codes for CASSQTGAGANVLTF. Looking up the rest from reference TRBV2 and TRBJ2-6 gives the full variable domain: EPEVTQTPSHQVTQMGQEVILRCVPISNHLYFYWYRQILGQKVEFLVSFYNNEISEKSEIFDDQFSVERPDGSNFTLKIRSTKLEDSAMYFCASSQTGAGANVLTFGAGSRLTVL.

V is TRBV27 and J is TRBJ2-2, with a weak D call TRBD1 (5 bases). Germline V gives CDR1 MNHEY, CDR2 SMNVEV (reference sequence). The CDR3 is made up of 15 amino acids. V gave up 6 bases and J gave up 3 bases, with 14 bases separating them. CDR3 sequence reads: CASSHDRVDTGELFF. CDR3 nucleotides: TGTGCCAGCAGCCACGACAGAGTAGACACCGGGGAGCTGTTTTTT.

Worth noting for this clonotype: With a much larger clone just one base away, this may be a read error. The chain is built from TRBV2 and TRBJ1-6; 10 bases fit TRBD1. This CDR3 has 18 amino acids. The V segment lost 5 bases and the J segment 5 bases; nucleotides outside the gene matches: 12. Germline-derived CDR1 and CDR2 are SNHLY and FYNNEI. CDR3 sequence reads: CASSMTGGGGYNNSPLHF. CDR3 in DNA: TGTGCCAGCAGTATGACAGGGGGCGGAGGGTACAATAATTCACCCCTCCACTTT.

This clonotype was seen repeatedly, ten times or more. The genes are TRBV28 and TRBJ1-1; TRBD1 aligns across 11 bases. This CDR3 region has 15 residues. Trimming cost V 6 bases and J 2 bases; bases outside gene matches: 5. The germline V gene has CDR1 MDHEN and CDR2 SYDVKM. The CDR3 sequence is CASRPGQGANTEAFF. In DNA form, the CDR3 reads TGTGCCAGCAGACCCGGACAGGGGGCTAACACTGAAGCTTTCTTT.

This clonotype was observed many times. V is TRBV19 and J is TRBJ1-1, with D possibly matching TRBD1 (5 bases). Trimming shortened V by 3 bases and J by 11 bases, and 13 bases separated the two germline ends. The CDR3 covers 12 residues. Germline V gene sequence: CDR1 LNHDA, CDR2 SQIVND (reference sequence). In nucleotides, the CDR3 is TGTGCCAGTAGTATCGGGACCCTGAGGGCTTTCTTT. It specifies CASSIGTLRAFF.

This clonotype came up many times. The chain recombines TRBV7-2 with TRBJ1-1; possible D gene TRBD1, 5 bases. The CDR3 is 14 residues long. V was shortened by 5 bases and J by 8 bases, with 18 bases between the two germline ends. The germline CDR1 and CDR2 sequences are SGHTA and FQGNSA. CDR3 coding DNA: TGTGCCAGCAGCCTGGGGACTCGGACGGTGGAAGCTTTCTTT. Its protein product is CASSLGTRTVEAFF.